This TCR beta chain was obtained from a study of OX40 agonist ivuxolimab in advanced cancers. About the research overall: Each dose-escalation patient presented with hepatocellular carcinoma, melanoma, renal cell or head and neck cancer. Study-wide results and caveats: Low normalized T-cell clonal expansion was also seen in some nonresponders.

This CDR3 has 16 amino acids. Germline V gene sequence: CDR1 SGHTA, CDR2 FQGNSA. V was clipped by 5 bases and J by 7 bases; unmatched bases: 10. TCRdb's table, derived via immunoSEQ multiplex PCR, lists solely in-frame clones and lacks some. Of roughly 100,000 clones in the sample, 90% were seen once. Turning to this clone: Its target is not known.

The sequence derives from an adult with an advanced solid tumor such as melanoma, head and neck, liver or kidney cancer. This specimen was CD4+ or CD8+ T cells sorted from blood, taken in a trial of the OX40 agonist ivuxolimab. The chain is built from TRBV7-2 and TRBJ1-6; TRBD1 matches 8 bases. For the CDR3, the DNA is TGTGCCAGCAGCACCTTAGACAGGGGTAAGAATTCACCCCTCCACTTT. Encoded protein: CASSTLDRGKNSPLHF. Full variable domain (outside the CDR3, taken from reference TRBV7-2 and TRBJ1-6): GAGVSQSPSNKVTEKGKDVELRCDPISGHTALYWYRQSLGQGLEFLIYFQGNSAPDKSGLPSDRFSAERTGGSVSTLTIQRTQQEDSAVYLCASSTLDRGKNSPLHFGNGTRLTVT.